The 26 T cell receptor beta chains below come from one sample, sequenced in a study of shared T cell receptors in the human thymus (dated by TCRdb to about 2021). Library method: the immunoSEQ multiplex PCR assay. TCRdb retrieved this table from immuneACCESS and kept in-frame rearrangements only. Not all clones are present; in checked studies, unresolved V genes account for under half, and no reason is known for the remainder. The sample yields hundreds of thousands of clones; approximately 87% were counted once. Of the sample, over 0.008% falls within the top ten clones. The same specimen was also included in a second study, on human thymus T cells.

Sequencing was carried out using thymocytes. The receptors derive from a boy younger than two with a congenital heart defect. Donor details come from another sample of the same person, matched by shared clones.

V gene TRBV15 combines with J gene TRBJ2-7, with TRBD1 matching over 7 bases. After removal of 0 bases from V and 2 bases from J, the junction contained 7 bases not matched to a gene. The CDR3 is 16 amino acids. Germline CDR1 and CDR2: LNHNV and YYDKDF (reference sequence). The CDR3 spells CATSREPDRSTYEQYF. Written as DNA, the CDR3 is TGTGCCACCAGCAGAGAACCGGACAGGAGCACCTACGAGCAGTACTTC.

This chain joins TRBV4-3 and TRBJ2-1, with TRBD2 matching over 9 bases. In germline, CDR1 is LGHNA, CDR2 YSLEER. CDR3 size: 18 residues. With 0 bases clipped from V and 4 bases from J, the junction kept 10 bases outside the gene matches. CDR3: CASSQDYLAGDGYNEQFF. The CDR3 DNA follows: TGCGCCAGCAGCCAAGACTACTTAGCGGGGGACGGATACAATGAGCAGTTCTTC.

Comments on this clone: The junction and the germline gene differ at one end; a read error may be behind it. This chain uses TRBV15 with TRBJ2-1, with a weak D call TRBD2 (6 bases). CDR1 and CDR2 (germline): LNHNV, YYDKDF (reference sequence). The CDR3 runs 14 residues. This CDR3 is CATSTWDSFNEQFF. The CDR3 region has the DNA TGTGCCACCAGCACTTGGGACTCCTTCAATGAGCAGTTCTTC.

The chain uses TRBV4-3 and TRBJ1-6; D is uncertain. The CDR3 sequence is 14 residues long. CDR1 is LGHNA and CDR2 is YSLEER in the germline V gene. Trimming pared 3 bases from V and 9 bases from J, leaving 12 bases between. This chain's CDR3 is CASSHQPGPSPLHF. In DNA, the CDR3 is TGCGCCAGCAGCCATCAACCAGGTCCTTCACCCCTCCACTTT.

This clone occurred a few times. At one end the junction does not follow the germline gene, possibly because of a read error. The rearrangement links TRBV6-7 to TRBJ2-7; a possible D gene is TRBD2 (5 bases). TRBV6-7 is an open reading frame, and its role is uncertain. This CDR3 comprises 8 residues. The CDR3 loop is CASSYRGF. CDR3 nucleotide sequence: TGTGCCAGCAGTTACCGGGGCTTC.

CDR3 DNA sequence: TGTGCCAGTACTCCACCCGCAGGGGGCGAGCAGTACTTC. Its translation: CASTPPAGGEQYF. The rearrangement joins TRBV5-6 to TRBJ2-7; 7 nucleotides align to TRBD1. CDR3 size: 13 residues. The V and J ends lost 8 bases and 6 bases, in that order; junction bases with no gene match: 11. Germline CDR1 and CDR2: SGHDT and YYEEEE. Filled out from reference TRBV5-6 and TRBJ2-7, the complete variable domain reads DAGVTQSPTHLIKTRGQQVTLRCSPKSGHDTVSWYQQALGQGPQFIFQYYEEEERQRGNFPDRFSGHQFPNYSSELNVNALLLGDSALYLCASTPPAGGEQYFGPGTRLTVT.

The rearrangement links TRBV5-1 to TRBJ1-3, with D maybe TRBD1 (5 bases). The germline CDR1 and CDR2 sequences are SGHRS and YFSETQ. The ends were cut back, 3 bases at V and 0 bases at J, with 22 bases in the middle. The CDR3 is 19 residues long. Here the CDR3 DNA reads TGCGCCAGCAGCTACCTCGTGGGGGGGACTGATGTCTCTGGAAACACCATATATTTT. Translation gives CASSYLVGGTDVSGNTIYF. Using reference TRBV5-1 and TRBJ1-3 for the parts outside the CDR3, the full variable domain is KAGVTQTPRYLIKTRGQQVTLSCSPISGHRSVSWYQQTPGQGLQFLFEYFSETQRNKGNFPGRFSGRQFSNSRSEMNVSTLELGDSALYLCASSYLVGGTDVSGNTIYFGEGSWLTVV.

CDR3 nucleotides: TGCAGCGTCCTAGGGGGGAGGGTGAACACTGAAGCTTTCTTT. As protein: CSVLGGRVNTEAFF. The chain joins TRBV29-1 to TRBJ1-1; D possibly corresponds to TRBD1 (6 bases). The CDR3 spans 14 residues. V was clipped by 6 bases and J by 0 bases, with 14 bases between them. Looked up from germline, CDR1 is SQVTM and CDR2 is ANQGSEA.

The chain couples TRBV7-2 to TRBJ2-1; 11 positions match TRBD2. After removal of 1 base from V and 0 bases from J, the junction contained 8 bases not matched to a gene. The CDR3 consists of 19 residues. Per the germline V gene, CDR1 is SGHTA and CDR2 is FQGNSA. The CDR3 bases are TGTGCCAGCAGCTTAGAGGGGACTAGCGGACCGAACTCCTACAATGAGCAGTTCTTC. This gives the protein CASSLEGTSGPNSYNEQFF.

The sample holds one count of this clone. The chain has TRBV7-6 and TRBJ1-6; 9 nucleotides align to TRBD1. Germline V CDR1 and CDR2: SGHVS, FNYEAQ. The ends lost 1 base at V and 8 bases at J; junction bases unmatched: 3. The CDR3 loop spans 15 amino acids. This chain's CDR3 is CASSLGDRVYSPLHF. CDR3 DNA: TGTGCCAGCAGCTTAGGGGACAGGGTTTATTCACCCCTCCACTTT. Based on the CDR3 plus reference TRBV7-6 and TRBJ1-6, the full variable domain is GAGVSQSPRYKVTKRGQDVALRCDPISGHVSLYWYRQALGQGPEFLTYFNYEAQQDKSGLPNDRFSAERPEGSISTLTIQRTEQRDSAMYRCASSLGDRVYSPLHFGNGTRLTVT.

The rearrangement joins TRBV4-3 to TRBJ2-7; 15 nucleotides match TRBD2. The CDR3 has 18 amino acids. Germline loops: CDR1 LGHNA, CDR2 YSLEER. Trimming cost V 3 bases and J 3 bases; bases outside gene matches: 9. CDR3 sequence: CASSQTTGTSGRHYEQYF. CDR3 DNA sequence: TGCGCCAGCAGCCAGACCACAGGGACTAGCGGGAGGCACTACGAGCAGTACTTC.

The chain joins TRBV5-1 to TRBJ2-2; 10 bases agree with TRBD2. Trimming removed 3 bases from V and 0 bases from J; junction bases left unmatched: 5. The CDR3 has 17 residues. Germline values: CDR1 SGHRS, CDR2 YFSETQ. In DNA, the CDR3 is TGCGCCAGCAGCTGCTGGACTAGCGGAACGAACACCGGGGAGCTGTTTTTT. Protein: CASSCWTSGTNTGELFF.

The V gene is TRBV27, the J gene TRBJ2-2; 10 bases fit TRBD1. Germline lookup yields CDR1 MNHEY and CDR2 SMNVEV (reference sequence). V shed 5 bases and J 7 bases; nucleotides not matched to a gene: 13. The CDR3 runs 17 residues. The CDR3 coding sequence is TGTGCCAGCAGTCCCCGGGACAGGGGCCCAAGTGGCGGGGAGCTGTTTTTT. The encoded protein is CASSPRDRGPSGGELFF.

This sequence joins TRBV5-6 and TRBJ2-1; 10 positions match TRBD1. This CDR3 is built from 17 residues. Trimming took 4 bases from V and 10 from J; bases not matched to a gene: 17. Germline loops: CDR1 SGHDT, CDR2 YYEEEE. Here the CDR3 reads CASSPTPQLGTGAEQFF. The DNA for the CDR3 is TGTGCCAGCAGCCCTACACCACAATTAGGGACAGGGGCGGAGCAGTTCTTC.

The rearrangement links TRBV30 to TRBJ2-7; D call uncertain. The CDR3 totals 15 residues. Germline lookup yields CDR1 GTSNPN and CDR2 SVGIG (reference sequence). Deletions cut 0 bases from V and 0 bases from J, with 12 bases between. The CDR3: CAWSVPVELSYEQYF. In nucleotides, the CDR3 is TGTGCCTGGAGTGTACCCGTTGAACTCTCCTACGAGCAGTACTTC.

This clone was found once. This chain joins TRBV7-8 and TRBJ1-2, with D possibly matching TRBD1 (5 bases). V lost 1 base and J 0 bases, leaving 15 bases between the germline ends. Germline CDR1 reads SGHVS; CDR2 reads FQNEAQ. The CDR3 loop spans 17 amino acids. CDR3 protein: CASSLGGDGSANYGYTF. CDR3 sequence (DNA): TGTGCCAGCAGCTTAGGGGGGGACGGATCGGCTAACTATGGCTACACCTTC.

This rearrangement joins TRBV6-1 to TRBJ1-1; perhaps TRBD1 as D (5 bases). The V gene's germline CDR1 is MNHNS and CDR2 SASEGT. V lost 6 bases, J lost 3 bases, and 8 bases lay in between. This CDR3 comprises 12 residues. In DNA form, the CDR3 reads TGTGCCAGCAGACGGGGGGACACTGAAGCTTTCTTT. Translated, it gives CASRRGDTEAFF.

The chain uses TRBV7-2 and TRBJ1-5; TRBD1 matches 9 bases. Germline CDR1 and CDR2: SGHTA and FQGNSA. The CDR3 is made up of 18 amino acids. Trimming cost V 2 bases and J 9 bases; bases outside gene matches: 17. In DNA form, the CDR3 reads TGTGCCAGCAGCTTAAGGGGACAGGGATCACTCCTATCTATGCCCCAGCATTTT. As protein: CASSLRGQGSLLSMPQHF.

The rearrangement links TRBV6-5 to TRBJ1-2; D is ambiguous. The V gene's germline CDR1 is MNHEY and CDR2 SVGAGI. This CDR3 comprises 16 residues. The V gene lost 1 base and the J gene lost 5 bases, with 17 bases spanning the gap. The CDR3 here is CASSYYALEGRYGYTF. CDR3 nucleotide sequence: TGTGCCAGCAGTTACTATGCCCTAGAGGGAAGGTATGGCTACACCTTC.

V is TRBV5-1 and J is TRBJ2-7, with 10 bases fitting TRBD1. Trimming removed 2 bases from V and 5 bases from J; junction bases left unmatched: 7. This CDR3 has 15 residues. CDR1 and CDR2 from the germline V gene are SGHRS and YFSETQ. In nucleotides, the CDR3 is TGCGCCAGCAGCTTCGACAGGGGGCGCTTCCACGAGCAGTACTTC. Encoded protein: CASSFDRGRFHEQYF.

This chain links TRBV30 with TRBJ2-1; D gene unclear. This CDR3 region has 16 residues. Germline-derived CDR1 and CDR2 are GTSNPN and SVGIG (reference sequence). The germline V and J ends were trimmed by 3 bases and 2 bases, with 17 bases remaining between them. The DNA of the CDR3 is TGTGCCTGGAGGATCTCTGGGCTCCGCCCCTACAATGAGCAGTTCTTC. This codes for CAWRISGLRPYNEQFF.

CDR3 region: CASSQALLDTGELFF. For the CDR3, the DNA is TGCGCCAGCAGCCAAGCCCTTTTAGACACCGGGGAGCTGTTTTTT. The gene calls are TRBV4-1 and TRBJ2-2; D is undetermined. This CDR3 spans 15 amino acids. CDR1 is MGHRA, CDR2 YSYEKL, per germline. Trimming took off 1 base at V and 3 bases at J, with 9 bases between the two ends.

The chain joins TRBV9 to TRBJ2-7, with 8 bases that match TRBD2. This CDR3 has 13 amino acids. The germline V gene has CDR1 SGDLS and CDR2 YYNGEE. V was pared by 0 bases and J by 7 bases, with 3 bases of the junction left unmatched. The CDR3: CASSVGAGGEQYF. For the CDR3, the DNA is TGTGCCAGCAGCGTAGGGGCGGGGGGTGAGCAGTACTTC.

The J gene is TRBJ2-2, the V gene TRBV11-2; tentative D call: TRBD1 (6 bases). CDR3 length: 16 amino acids. V lost 2 bases and J 4 bases, leaving 14 bases between the germline ends. CDR1 SGHAT and CDR2 FQNNGV come from the germline V gene. CDR3 nucleotides: TGTGCCAGCAGCTTACAAGCGACAGGACCCACCGGGGAGCTGTTTTTT. It specifies CASSLQATGPTGELFF.

The rearrangement uses TRBV21-1 and TRBJ1-5; whether TRBD1, the table's D call, matches the DNA was not checked. TRBV21-1 constitutes a pseudogene. The CDR3 length is 17 residues. CDR3 residues: CASSKYCGDREVKPQHF. CDR3 DNA sequence: TGTGCCAGCAGCAAATATTGTGGGGACAGGGAGGTAAAGCCCCAGCATTTT.

The gene calls are TRBV29-1 and TRBJ1-2; 7 bases agree with TRBD1. This CDR3 spans 15 amino acids. Trimming cost V 2 bases and J 2 bases; bases outside gene matches: 8. Germline V CDR1 and CDR2: SQVTM, ANQGSEA. The CDR3 sequence: CSVERTGDRNYGYTF. Here the CDR3 DNA reads TGCAGCGTTGAAAGAACAGGGGATAGAAACTATGGCTACACCTTC.